This record concerns one T cell receptor beta chain sequence. Generated by immunoSEQ multiplex PCR, the TCRdb table keeps only in-frame clones and is missing some. The data show a few hundred thousand clones, with about 90% seen just once and over 3.5% held by the top ten. This record comes from a study of blood T cell repertoires in COVID-19. Trimming left V 0 bases short and J 10 bases short, with 12 bases between. This CDR3 spans 13 amino acids. CDR1 and CDR2 (germline): LNHDA, SQIVND (reference sequence). This TCR derives from a woman aged 18-30 years with acute COVID-19. Sequenced input: PBMCs or T cells enriched from blood (not recorded which). V usage is TRBV19 and J usage is TRBJ1-1; TRBD1 might be the D (5 bases). The CDR3 is CASSIEQGSGAFF. CDR3 bases: TGTGCCAGTAGTATAGAGCAGGGTTCGGGAGCTTTCTTT.